This T cell receptor beta chain originates from a study of blood T cell repertoires in COVID-19. The CDR3 sequence is 14 residues long. From germline, CDR1 is KGHSH and CDR2 LQKENI. With V trimmed by 1 base and J by 3 bases, 0 bases remained unmatched. Here immunoSEQ multiplex PCR was the method, and the copy in TCRdb shows in-frame clones only, minus some. The top ten hold 6% to 8.5% of the sample, which has 120,000 or so clones, roughly 90% seen once. The material sequenced was peripheral blood. The TCR originated in a man aged 50 to 59 with acute or convalescent COVID-19. The chain joins TRBV18 to TRBJ2-1; 7 bases align to TRBD2. CDR3: CASSPLAGYNEQFF. The DNA for the CDR3 is TGTGCCAGCTCACCACTAGCGGGCTACAATGAGCAGTTCTTC.